This T cell receptor (beta chain) was sequenced during a study of metastatic and nonmetastatic thyroid tumors. Study context: Across blood and tumor or nodule tissue, repertoires from malignant and benign thyroid patients were compared with one another.

TCRdb re-called clones from the PCR reads using MiXCR. The sample yields some 20,000 clones, 35% to 40% seen once. Until they underwent thyroid surgery, no patient had received any treatment. Points on this clone: Its cognate antigen is unknown.

Overall study findings and caveats: Malignant thyroid tumors reportedly had TCR beta diversity that was significantly higher than in benign nodules, in blood and tumor.

V lost 6 bases, J lost 2 bases, and 4 bases stayed unmatched. The CDR3 totals 15 residues. Germline V gene sequence: CDR1 SGHTA, CDR2 FQGTGA. Sequenced material: tumor tissue. J is TRBJ2-6 and V is TRBV7-3; 7 positions match TRBD1. The receptor was isolated from a female donor with papillary thyroid cancer or a benign thyroid nodule (not recorded which). Some clones in this sample may be carry-over from other donors' samples. CDR3 residues: CASSRQGPGANVLTF. The DNA for the CDR3 is TGTGCCAGCAGTCGACAGGGTCCTGGGGCCAACGTCCTGACTTTC.